This is a list of T cell receptor beta chains from one sample in a study of cytomegalovirus exposure and HLA in healthy donors. TCRdb's table, derived via immunoSEQ multiplex PCR, lists solely in-frame clones and lacks some. The data show 110,000 to 150,000 clones, more than 75% seen once. The sequencing input was PBMCs. The receptor set was obtained from a female donor in good health and CMV-seronegative. CDR3s include the opening cysteine and the closing phenylalanine or tryptophan. The D gene is left open where the match is weak. Clone sizes are given selectively: once, few, many, or a class where the clone is expanded.

clone_size,v_call,j_call,d_call,cdr3_nt,cdr3_aa
.,TRBV7-8,TRBJ1-4,.,TGTGCCAGCAGCTTAGGGACCCTAAGCGGAAAACTGTTTTTT,CASSLGTLSGKLFF
.,TRBV19,TRBJ2-7,TRBD1,TGTGCCAGTAGTATGTACGGGACAGGGCCCTACGAGCAGTACTTC,CASSMYGTGPYEQYF
.,TRBV14,TRBJ2-5,TRBD1,TGTGCCAGCAGCGACCGGGACAGGGGTTTCGGAGAGACCCAGTACTTC,CASSDRDRGFGETQYF
.,TRBV7-2,TRBJ2-3,.,TGTGCCAGCAGCTCCGTAGCGCCCGGCGGTACGCAGTATTTT,CASSSVAPGGTQYF
.,TRBV9,TRBJ2-7,.,TGTGCCAGCAGCGTACAAGGTAGCGGCTACGAGCAGTACTTC,CASSVQGSGYEQYF
.,TRBV27,TRBJ2-5,.,TGTGCCAGCAGTCCCCGGGGAGGGGGAGAGACCCAGTACTTC,CASSPRGGGETQYF
once,TRBV2,TRBJ2-1,TRBD2,TGTGCCAGCAGGACTAGCGGGAGCTCCTACAATGAGCAGTTCTTC,CASRTSGSSYNEQFF
.,TRBV11-3,TRBJ2-1,TRBD1,TGTGCCAGCAGCTTTGACAGGGGGCTATCTTCCTATGAGCAGTTCTTC,CASSFDRGLSSYEQFF
.,TRBV15,TRBJ2-1,TRBD2,TGTGCCACCAGCAGACCTTTGGGACTAGAAGCAAATGAGCAGTTCTTC,CATSRPLGLEANEQFF
.,TRBV14,TRBJ1-4,.,TGTGCCAGCAGCCAAGGGTTTCACAGCTCTAATGAAAAACTGTTTTTT,CASSQGFHSSNEKLFF
few,TRBV2,TRBJ2-5,TRBD2,TGTGCCAGCAGTGAAAGAGCGGGTGCTAGCGGGGGCCGGTGGGAGACCCAGTACTTC,CASSERAGASGGRWETQYF
.,TRBV7-2,TRBJ2-1,TRBD2,TGTGCCAGCAGCTTAGTCCCAGCGGGAGGGGCGAATGAGCAGTTCTTC,CASSLVPAGGANEQFF
.,TRBV11-2,TRBJ1-3,TRBD1,TGTGCCAGCAGCTTAGAGGGGGACAGGGGGCGAAACACCATATATTTT,CASSLEGDRGRNTIYF
.,TRBV30,TRBJ2-3,.,TGTGCCTGGAGCCGGGTCCGCGGGGATACGCAGTATTTT,CAWSRVRGDTQYF
.,TRBV5-1,TRBJ2-4,.,TGCGCCAGCAGTTATACAGGGAACGGGGACATTCAGTACTTC,CASSYTGNGDIQYF
few,TRBV4-3,TRBJ2-1,.,TGCGCCAGCAGCCACGGGAGCGGAGGGGCCTACAATGAGCAGTTCTTC,CASSHGSGGAYNEQFF
.,TRBV27,TRBJ2-7,TRBD1,TGTGCCAGCAGTCCTGGACAGGGGCGAAACCGGCCCGTGGAGCAGTACTTC,CASSPGQGRNRPVEQYF
.,TRBV9,TRBJ2-3,TRBD2,TGTGCCAGCAGCTTAGAGATCGCGGGGGGGACAGATACGCAGTATTTT,CASSLEIAGGTDTQYF
once,TRBV7-9,TRBJ1-1,.,TGTGCCAGCAGCTTCGGCAGGGCCACTGAAGCTTTCTTT,CASSFGRATEAFF
.,TRBV7-2,TRBJ1-1,TRBD1,TGTGCCAGCAGCTTTACAGGGGGTTCTACTGAAGCTTTCTTT,CASSFTGGSTEAFF
.,TRBV10-3,TRBJ2-1,TRBD2,TGTGCCATCAGTGACTTGGGCGGGAGTAACAATGAGCAGTTCTTC,CAISDLGGSNNEQFF
.,TRBV7-2,TRBJ2-4,TRBD1,TGTGCCAGCAGCTTTGAGGGGGCAGGTCAAAACATTCAGTACTTC,CASSFEGAGQNIQYF
.,TRBV5-4,TRBJ2-1,.,TGTGCCAGCAGCTTGCCCGGGACTCAGGAGCAGTTCTTC,CASSLPGTQEQFF
.,TRBV19,TRBJ2-5,TRBD1,TGTGCCAGTAGTATAGGCTTCGGAGGCAGGGGGATTGAGACCCAGTACTTC,CASSIGFGGRGIETQYF
once,TRBV4-3,TRBJ2-5,TRBD2,TGCGCCAGCAGCCAACTTCGGGGACTAGCGGGGGCGGGGACCCAGTACTTC,CASSQLRGLAGAGTQYF
.,TRBV9,TRBJ2-1,TRBD2,TGTGCCAGCAGCGGATTAGCGGGAGGGCCCTACAATGAGCAGTTCTTC,CASSGLAGGPYNEQFF
.,TRBV29-1,TRBJ2-1,.,TGCAGCGTTGCCCCTAGCTTCAATGAGCAGTTCTTC,CSVAPSFNEQFF
.,TRBV7-6,TRBJ2-7,.,TGTGCCAGCAGCTTAAGCGGCGGGCGATACCACGAGCAGTACTTC,CASSLSGGRYHEQYF
.,TRBV7-3,TRBJ2-5,.,TGTGCCAGCAGCCCGGACAGCCAAGAGACCCAGTACTTC,CASSPDSQETQYF
.,TRBV6-1,TRBJ2-7,.,TGTGCCAGCAGTGAAGCTATTATCCAGTACTTC,CASSEAIIQYF
.,TRBV7-2,TRBJ2-3,TRBD1,TGTGCCAGCAGCCTACTTAGGGACAGCCTTTCCACAGATACGCAGTATTTT,CASSLLRDSLSTDTQYF
few,TRBV6-5,TRBJ2-5,.,TGTGCCAGCAGGGGCGTACAGGGCTCCCAAGAGACCCAGTACTTC,CASRGVQGSQETQYF
.,TRBV2,TRBJ1-2,TRBD1,TGTGCCAGCAGTGGGGACAGTTATGGCTACACCTTC,CASSGDSYGYTF
.,TRBV7-9,TRBJ2-5,.,TGTGCCAGCAGCTTACAACTGCAAGAGACCCAGTACTTC,CASSLQLQETQYF
.,TRBV7-2,TRBJ1-3,.,TGTGCCAGCAGCTTGGGAGCCTCTGGAAACACCATATATTTT,CASSLGASGNTIYF